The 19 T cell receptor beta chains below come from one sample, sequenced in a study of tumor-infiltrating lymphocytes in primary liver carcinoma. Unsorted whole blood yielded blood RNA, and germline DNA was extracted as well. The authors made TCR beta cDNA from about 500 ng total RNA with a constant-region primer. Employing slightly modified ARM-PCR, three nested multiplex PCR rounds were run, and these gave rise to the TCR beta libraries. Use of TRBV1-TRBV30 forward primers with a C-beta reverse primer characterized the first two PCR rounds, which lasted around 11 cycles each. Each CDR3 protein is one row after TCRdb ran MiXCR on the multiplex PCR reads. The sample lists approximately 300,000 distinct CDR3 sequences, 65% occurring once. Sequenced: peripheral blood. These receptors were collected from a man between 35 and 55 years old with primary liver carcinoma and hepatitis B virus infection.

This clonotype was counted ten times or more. CDR3 sequence: CASSQLGLAGTYEQYF. CDR3 coding DNA: TGCGCCAGCAGCCAACTGGGACTAGCGGGAACCTACGAGCAGTACTTC. The chain employs TRBV4-1 and TRBJ2-7, with 13 nucleotides matching TRBD2. In germline, CDR1 is MGHRA, CDR2 YSYEKL. V was pared by 2 bases and J by 2 bases, with 3 bases of the junction left unmatched. This CDR3 has 16 residues.

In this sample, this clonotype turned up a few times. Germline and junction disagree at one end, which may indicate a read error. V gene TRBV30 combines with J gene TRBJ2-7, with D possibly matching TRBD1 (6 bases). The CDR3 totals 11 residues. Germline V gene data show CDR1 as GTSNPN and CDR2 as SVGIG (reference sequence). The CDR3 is CAYTGSGEQYF. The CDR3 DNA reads TGTGCCTATACCGGTTCAGGGGAGCAGTATTTC.

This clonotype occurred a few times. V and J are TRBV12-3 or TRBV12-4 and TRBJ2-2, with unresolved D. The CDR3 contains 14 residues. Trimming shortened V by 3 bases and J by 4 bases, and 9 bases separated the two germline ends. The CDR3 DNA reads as TGTGCCAGCAGTTTCCTAAACAGCACCGGGGAGCTGTTTTTT. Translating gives CASSFLNSTGELFF.

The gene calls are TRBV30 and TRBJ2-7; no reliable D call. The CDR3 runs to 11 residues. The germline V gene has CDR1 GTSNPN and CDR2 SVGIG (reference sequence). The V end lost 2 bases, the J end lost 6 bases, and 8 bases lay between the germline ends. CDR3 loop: CAWSFIGEQYF. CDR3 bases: TGTGCCTGGAGTTTCATCGGCGAGCAGTACTTC.

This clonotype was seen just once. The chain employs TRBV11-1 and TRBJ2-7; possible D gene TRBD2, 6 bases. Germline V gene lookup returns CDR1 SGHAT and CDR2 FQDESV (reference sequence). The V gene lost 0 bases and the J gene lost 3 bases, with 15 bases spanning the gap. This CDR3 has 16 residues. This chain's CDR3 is CASSLATSGEGYEQYF. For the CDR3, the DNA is TGTGCCAGCAGCTTAGCCACTTCGGGAGAGGGCTACGAGCAGTACTTC.

CDR3 sequence reads: CASSLSASGQGTQYF. CDR3 sequence (DNA): TGTGCCAGCAGCTTAAGCGCTAGCGGCCAGGGGACCCAGTACTTC. V and J are TRBV7-9 and TRBJ2-5; 7 nucleotides align to TRBD2. Germline V gene sequence: CDR1 SEHNR, CDR2 FQNEAQ (reference sequence). The CDR3 has 15 residues. With 2 bases clipped from V and 7 bases from J, the junction kept 10 bases outside the gene matches.

In DNA form, the CDR3 reads TGTGCCAGCACTCTGGGGGGGGGAAGGGGAACCGGGGAGCTGTTTTTT. Amino acid sequence: CASTLGGGRGTGELFF. The chain uses TRBV12-3 or TRBV12-4 and TRBJ2-2; 7 nucleotides agree with TRBD2. Trimming cost V 7 bases and J 5 bases; bases outside gene matches: 13. The CDR3 runs to 16 residues.

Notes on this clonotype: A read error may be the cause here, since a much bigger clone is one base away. CDR3 bases: TGTGCCAGCAGATCTACTAGCTGGAGAATTAGCGGCGGGGAGCTGTTTTTT. Protein: CASRSTSWRISGGELFF. The V gene is TRBV6-6, the J gene TRBJ2-2, with a weak D call TRBD2 (6 bases). There are 17 residues in the CDR3. Trimming cost V 6 bases and J 7 bases, with 24 bases left between them. CDR1 and CDR2 from the germline V gene are MNHNY and SVGAGI (reference sequence).

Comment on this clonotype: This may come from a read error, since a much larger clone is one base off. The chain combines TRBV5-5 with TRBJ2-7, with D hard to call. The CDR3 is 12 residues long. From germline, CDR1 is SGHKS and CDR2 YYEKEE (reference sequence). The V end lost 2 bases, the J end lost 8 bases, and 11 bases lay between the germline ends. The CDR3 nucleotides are TGTGCCAGCAGCTTAGTTGCAGGAAAGCAGTACTTC. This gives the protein CASSLVAGKQYF.

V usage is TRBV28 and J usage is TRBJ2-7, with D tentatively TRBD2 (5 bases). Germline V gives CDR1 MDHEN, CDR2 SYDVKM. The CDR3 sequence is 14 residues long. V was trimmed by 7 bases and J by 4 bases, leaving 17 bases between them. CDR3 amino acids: CASTSGVRWYEQYF. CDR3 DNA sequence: TGTGCCAGCACCTCCGGGGTGAGATGGTACGAGCAGTACTTC.

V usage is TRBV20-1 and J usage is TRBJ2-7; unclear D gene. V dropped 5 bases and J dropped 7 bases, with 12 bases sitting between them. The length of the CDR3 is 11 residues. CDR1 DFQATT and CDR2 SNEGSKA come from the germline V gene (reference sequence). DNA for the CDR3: TGCAGTGCTCGGGTGGGCGCGGAGCAGTACTTC. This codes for CSARVGAEQYF.

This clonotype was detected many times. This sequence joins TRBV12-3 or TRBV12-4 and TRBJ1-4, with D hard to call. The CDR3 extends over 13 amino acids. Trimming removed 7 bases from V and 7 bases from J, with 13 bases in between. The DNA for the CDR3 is TGTGCCAGCAAAAGTTCCAGGAGTGAAAAACTGTTTTTT. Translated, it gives CASKSSRSEKLFF.

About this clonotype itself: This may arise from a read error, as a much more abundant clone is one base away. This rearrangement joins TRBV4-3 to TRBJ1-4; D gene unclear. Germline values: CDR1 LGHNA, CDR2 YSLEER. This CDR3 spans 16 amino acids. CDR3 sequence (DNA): TGCGCCAGCGGCCAAGGTCGGACGCTTCTTAATGAAAAACTGTTTTTT. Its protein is CASGQGRTLLNEKLFF.

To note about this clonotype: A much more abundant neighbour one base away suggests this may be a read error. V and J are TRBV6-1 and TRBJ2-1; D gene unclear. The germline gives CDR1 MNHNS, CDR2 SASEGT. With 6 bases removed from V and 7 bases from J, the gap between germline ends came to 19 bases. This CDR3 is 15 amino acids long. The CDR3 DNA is TGTGCCAGCAGCCACGGAACATGGAATGGGAATGAGCAGTTCTTC. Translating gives CASSHGTWNGNEQFF.

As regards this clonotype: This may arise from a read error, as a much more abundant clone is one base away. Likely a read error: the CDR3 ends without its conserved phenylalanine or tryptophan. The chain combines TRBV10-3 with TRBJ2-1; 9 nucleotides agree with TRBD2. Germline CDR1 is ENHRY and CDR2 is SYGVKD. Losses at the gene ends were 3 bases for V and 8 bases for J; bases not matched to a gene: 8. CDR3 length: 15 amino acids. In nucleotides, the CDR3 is TGTGCCATCAGTGATTTCGGGACTAGCTTTCATGAGCAGTTCTTA. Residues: CAISDFGTSFHEQFL.

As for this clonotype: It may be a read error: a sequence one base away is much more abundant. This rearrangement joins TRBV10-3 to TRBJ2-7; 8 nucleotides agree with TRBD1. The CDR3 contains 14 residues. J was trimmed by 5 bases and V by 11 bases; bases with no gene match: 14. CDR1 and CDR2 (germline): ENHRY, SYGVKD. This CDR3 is CASEGGTGPNEQYF. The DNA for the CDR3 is TGTGCCTCAGAGGGTGGGACAGGTCCCAACGAGCAGTACTTC.

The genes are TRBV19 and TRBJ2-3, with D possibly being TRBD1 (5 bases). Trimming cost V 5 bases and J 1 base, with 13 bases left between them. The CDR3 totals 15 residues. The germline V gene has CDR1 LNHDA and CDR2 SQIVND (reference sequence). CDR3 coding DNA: TGTGCCAGTAGTCCGCAGGGTCGTGGCACAGATACGCAGTATTTT. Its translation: CASSPQGRGTDTQYF.

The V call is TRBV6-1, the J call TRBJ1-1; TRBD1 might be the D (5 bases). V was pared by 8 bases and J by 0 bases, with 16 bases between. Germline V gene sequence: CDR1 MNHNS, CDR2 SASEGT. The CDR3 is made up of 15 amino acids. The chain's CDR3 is CASRSWGTMNTEAFF. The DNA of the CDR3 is TGTGCCAGCCGCTCATGGGGGACCATGAACACTGAAGCTTTCTTT.

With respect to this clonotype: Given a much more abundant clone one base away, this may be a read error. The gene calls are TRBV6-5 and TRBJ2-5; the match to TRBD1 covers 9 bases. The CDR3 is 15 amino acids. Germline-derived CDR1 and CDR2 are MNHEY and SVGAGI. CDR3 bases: TGTACCAGCAATCCCCGGACAGGGGATTTCGAGACCCAGTACTTC. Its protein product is CTSNPRTGDFETQYF.